This TCR beta chain was sequenced in a study of T cells in localized non-small cell lung cancer. Comment on this clone: Its target is unknown.

The CDR3 is made up of 14 amino acids. Trimming at V came to 7 bases and at J to 9 bases, leaving 9 bases not matched to a gene. Germline V gene sequence: CDR1 MDHEN, CDR2 SYDVKM. Here immunoSEQ multiplex PCR was the method, and the copy in TCRdb shows in-frame clones only, minus some. Found here are more than 30,000 clones, approximately 91% of them singletons; the top ten hold under 5%. Findings and limits, study-wide: Exceeding tumor, uninvolved adjacent lung had the highest T cell clonality. A median around 57 of the top 100 tumor clones appeared in adjacent lung. Elevated circulating T cell density in blood was associated with longer overall survival.

Sequenced here: peripheral blood mononuclear cells, sampled before any cancer treatment. This rearrangement joins TRBV28 to TRBJ2-1; 10 bases match TRBD2. The TCR comes from a woman between 40 and 69 years old with stage III lung adenocarcinoma. The CDR3: CASILAGEESEQFF. The CDR3 nucleotides are TGTGCCAGCATCCTAGCGGGAGAAGAAAGTGAGCAGTTCTTC.